The clone carrying this T cell receptor (beta chain) was recorded at least ten times. Its specificity is not known. A 5'RACE reaction primed in the constant segment made cDNA libraries of TCR alpha and TCR beta, and these carried sample barcodes and UMIs. TCRdb re-called the 5' RACE reads through MiXCR, storing one row per CDR3 protein. The sample has 250,000 to 300,000 distinct CDR3 sequences, approximately 19% seen once; the top ten hold 23%. This record belongs to a study of T-cell memory formation after mild COVID-19. Study as a whole: Clusters of TCRs were largely donor specific.

Study results and limitations: Pre-infection memory contained some responding clones, which suggested that cross-reactive memory had joined. Those CD4+ clones that contracted were mainly in CM and EM (CD8+ ones in EMRA).

Germline V gene data show CDR1 as SGHRS and CDR2 as YFSETQ. The CDR3 sequence is 15 residues long. The V gene end was trimmed by 1 base and the J gene end by 1 base; junction bases not matched to a gene: 0. The sequencing sample was made of PBMCs or a T cell subset sorted from them (not recorded which). This sequence was found in a man aged 18 to 29 who had mild COVID-19 (a few samples of this study predate the infection). Cell type and time point are not known. The V and J genes are TRBV5-1 and TRBJ2-7; 12 bases agree with TRBD2. CDR3 sequence reads: CASSLTSGGSYEQYF. In DNA, the CDR3 is TGCGCCAGCAGCTTGACTAGCGGGGGGTCCTACGAGCAGTACTTC.